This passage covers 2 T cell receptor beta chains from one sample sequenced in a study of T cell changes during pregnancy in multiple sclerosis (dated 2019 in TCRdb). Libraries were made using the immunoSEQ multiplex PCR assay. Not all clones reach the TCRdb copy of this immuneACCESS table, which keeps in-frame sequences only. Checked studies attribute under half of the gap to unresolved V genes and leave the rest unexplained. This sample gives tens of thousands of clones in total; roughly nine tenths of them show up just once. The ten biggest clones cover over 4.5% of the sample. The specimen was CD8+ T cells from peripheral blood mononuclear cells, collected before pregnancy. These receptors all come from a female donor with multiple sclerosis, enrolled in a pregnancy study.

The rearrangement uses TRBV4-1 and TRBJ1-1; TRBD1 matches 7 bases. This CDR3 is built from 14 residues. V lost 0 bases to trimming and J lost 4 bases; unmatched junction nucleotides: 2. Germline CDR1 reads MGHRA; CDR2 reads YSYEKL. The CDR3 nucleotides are TGCGCCAGCAGCCAAGAGACAGGGACCACTGAAGCTTTCTTT. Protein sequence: CASSQETGTTEAFF.

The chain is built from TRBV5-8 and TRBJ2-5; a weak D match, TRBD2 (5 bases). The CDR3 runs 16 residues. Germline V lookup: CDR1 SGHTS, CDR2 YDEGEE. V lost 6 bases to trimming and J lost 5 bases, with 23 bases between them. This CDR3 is CASNNGDRDWWETQYF. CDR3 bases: TGTGCCAGCAACAATGGCGACCGGGATTGGTGGGAGACCCAGTACTTC.